This T cell receptor (beta chain) was captured by sequencing in a study of T cells in Graves' hyperthyroidism and ophthalmopathy. CDR1 SGDLS and CDR2 YYNGEE come from the germline V gene. V shed 0 bases, J shed 10 bases, and the junction held 6 bases outside the gene matches. This CDR3 contains 16 residues. The TCR beta CDR3 regions underwent amplification using RNA transcripts as the source. RT-PCR in the first round (using the HTBI primer set) targeted the TCR CDR3. TCRdb passed the multiplex PCR reads through MiXCR, listing each CDR3 protein once. The sample gives some 350,000 distinct CDR3 sequences, roughly 15% of which show up once; around 20% is in the top ten. Many counts were recorded for this clonotype.

This TCR derives from a woman aged 55-69 years with Graves' ophthalmopathy. What was sequenced was blood. The V and J genes are TRBV9 and TRBJ2-1, with 14 bases lining up with TRBD2. CDR3 loop: CASSVGTSGGLGEQFF. The DNA of the CDR3 is TGTGCCAGCAGCGTAGGGACTAGCGGGGGGCTCGGGGAGCAGTTCTTC.